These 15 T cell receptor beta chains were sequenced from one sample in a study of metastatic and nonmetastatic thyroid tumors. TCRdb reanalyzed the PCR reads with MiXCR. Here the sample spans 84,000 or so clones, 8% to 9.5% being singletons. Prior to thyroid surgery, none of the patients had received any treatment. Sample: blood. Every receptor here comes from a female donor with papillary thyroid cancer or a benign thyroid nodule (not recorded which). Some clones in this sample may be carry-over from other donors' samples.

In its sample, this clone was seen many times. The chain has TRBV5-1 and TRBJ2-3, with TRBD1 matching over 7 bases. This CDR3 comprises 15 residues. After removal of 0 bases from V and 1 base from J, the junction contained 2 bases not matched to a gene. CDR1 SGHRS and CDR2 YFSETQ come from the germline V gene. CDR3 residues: CASSLATGGTDTQYF. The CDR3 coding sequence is TGCGCCAGCAGCTTGGCTACAGGGGGCACAGATACGCAGTATTTT.

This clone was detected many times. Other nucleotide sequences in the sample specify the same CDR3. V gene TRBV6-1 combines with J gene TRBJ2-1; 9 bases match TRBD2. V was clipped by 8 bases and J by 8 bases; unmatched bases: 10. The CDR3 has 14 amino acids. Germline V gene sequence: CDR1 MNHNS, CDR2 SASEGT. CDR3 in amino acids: CASERASGEDEQFF. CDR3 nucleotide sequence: TGTGCCAGCGAAAGGGCTAGCGGGGAGGATGAGCAGTTCTTC.

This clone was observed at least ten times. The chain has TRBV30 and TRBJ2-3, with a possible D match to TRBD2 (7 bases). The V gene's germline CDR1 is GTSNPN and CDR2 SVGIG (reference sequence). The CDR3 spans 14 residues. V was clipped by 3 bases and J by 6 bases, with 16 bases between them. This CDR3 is CAWSGGRGADTQYF. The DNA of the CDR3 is TGTGCCTGGAGCGGGGGCCGGGGGGCGGATACGCAGTATTTT.

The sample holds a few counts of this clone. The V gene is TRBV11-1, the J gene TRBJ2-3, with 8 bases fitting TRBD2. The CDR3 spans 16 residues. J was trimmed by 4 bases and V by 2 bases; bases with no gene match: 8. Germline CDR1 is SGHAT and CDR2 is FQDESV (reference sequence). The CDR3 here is CASSLWRGGSPDTQYF. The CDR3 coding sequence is TGTGCCAGCAGCTTATGGCGCGGGGGGTCCCCAGATACGCAGTATTTT.

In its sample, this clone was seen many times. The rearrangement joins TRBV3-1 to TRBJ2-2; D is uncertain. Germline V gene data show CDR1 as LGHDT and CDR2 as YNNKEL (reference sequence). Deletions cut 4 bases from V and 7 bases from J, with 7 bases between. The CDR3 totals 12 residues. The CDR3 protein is CASSPWGGELFF. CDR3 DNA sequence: TGTGCCAGCAGCCCCTGGGGCGGGGAGCTGTTTTTT.

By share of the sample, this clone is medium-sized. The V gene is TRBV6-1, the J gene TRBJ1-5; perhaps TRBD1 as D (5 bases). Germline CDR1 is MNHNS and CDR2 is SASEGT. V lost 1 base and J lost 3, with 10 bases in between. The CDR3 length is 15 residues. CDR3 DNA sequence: TGTGCCAGCAGTGAAGAAGGGGCAAACAATCAGCCCCAGCATTTT. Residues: CASSEEGANNQPQHF.

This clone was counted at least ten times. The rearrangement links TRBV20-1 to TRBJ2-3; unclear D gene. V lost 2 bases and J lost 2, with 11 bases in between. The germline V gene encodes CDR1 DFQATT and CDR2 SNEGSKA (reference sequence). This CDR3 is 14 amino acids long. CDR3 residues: CSARTQSNTDTQYF. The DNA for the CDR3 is TGCAGTGCTAGAACCCAATCTAACACAGATACGCAGTATTTT.

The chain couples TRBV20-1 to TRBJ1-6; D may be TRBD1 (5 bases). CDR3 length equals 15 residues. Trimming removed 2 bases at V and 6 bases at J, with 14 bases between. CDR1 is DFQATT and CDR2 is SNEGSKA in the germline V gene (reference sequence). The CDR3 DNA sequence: TGCAGTGCTAGAACTGAAGGACAACTTAATTCACCCCTCCACTTT. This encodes CSARTEGQLNSPLHF.

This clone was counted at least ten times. The CDR3 sequence is CASSEAFRIPQETQYF. The DNA for the CDR3 is TGTGCCAGCAGTGAAGCGTTTAGGATCCCACAAGAGACCCAGTACTTC. V and J are TRBV6-1 and TRBJ2-5; no reliable D call. The V and J ends lost 0 bases and 2 bases respectively, with 13 bases between them. The length of the CDR3 is 16 residues. Germline CDR1 MNHNS, CDR2 SASEGT.

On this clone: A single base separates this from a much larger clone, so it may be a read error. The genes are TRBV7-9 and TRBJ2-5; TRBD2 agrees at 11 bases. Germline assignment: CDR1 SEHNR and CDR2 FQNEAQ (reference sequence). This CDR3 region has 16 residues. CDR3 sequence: CASSFELAGALGTKYF. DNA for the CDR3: TGTGCCAGCAGCTTCGAACTAGCGGGGGCCCTGGGGACCAAGTACTTC. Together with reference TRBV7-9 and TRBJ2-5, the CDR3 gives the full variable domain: DTGVSQNPRHKITKRGQNVTFRCDPISEHNRLYWYRQTLGQGPEFLTYFQNEAQLEKSRLLSDRFSAERPKGSFSTLEIQRTEQGDSAMYLCASSFELAGALGTKYFGPGTRLLVL.

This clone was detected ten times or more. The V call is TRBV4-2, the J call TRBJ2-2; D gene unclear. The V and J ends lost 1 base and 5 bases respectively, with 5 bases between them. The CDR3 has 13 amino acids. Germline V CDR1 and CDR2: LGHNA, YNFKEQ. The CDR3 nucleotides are TGTGCCAGCAGCCAAGCCCGGACCGGGGAGCTGTTTTTT. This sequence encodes CASSQARTGELFF.

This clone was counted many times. The CDR3 reads CSVAAGAVLTETQYF. The CDR3 DNA reads as TGCAGCGTCGCTGCGGGGGCGGTGTTGACAGAGACCCAGTACTTC. This sequence joins TRBV29-1 and TRBJ2-5; D possibly corresponds to TRBD2 (7 bases). The CDR3 has 15 amino acids. Trimming pared 6 bases from V and 4 bases from J, leaving 21 bases between. Germline V gene data show CDR1 as SQVTM and CDR2 as ANQGSEA.

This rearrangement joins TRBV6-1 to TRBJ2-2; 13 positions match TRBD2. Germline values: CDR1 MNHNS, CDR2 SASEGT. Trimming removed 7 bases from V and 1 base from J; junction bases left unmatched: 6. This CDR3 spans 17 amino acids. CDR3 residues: CASTRLAGGQNTGELFF. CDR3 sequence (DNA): TGTGCCAGCACCCGACTAGCGGGGGGACAGAACACCGGGGAGCTGTTTTTT.

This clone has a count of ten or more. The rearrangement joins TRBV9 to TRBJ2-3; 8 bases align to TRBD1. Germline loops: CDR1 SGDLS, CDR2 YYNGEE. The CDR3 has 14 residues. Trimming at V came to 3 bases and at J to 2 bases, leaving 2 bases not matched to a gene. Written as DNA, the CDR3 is TGTGCCAGCAGCGCCAGGGGGCTCACAGATACGCAGTATTTT. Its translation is CASSARGLTDTQYF. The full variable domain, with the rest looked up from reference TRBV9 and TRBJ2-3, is DSGVTQTPKHLITATGQRVTLRCSPRSGDLSVYWYQQSLDQGLQFLIQYYNGEERAKGNILERFSAQQFPDLHSELNLSSLELGDSALYFCASSARGLTDTQYFGPGTRLTVL.

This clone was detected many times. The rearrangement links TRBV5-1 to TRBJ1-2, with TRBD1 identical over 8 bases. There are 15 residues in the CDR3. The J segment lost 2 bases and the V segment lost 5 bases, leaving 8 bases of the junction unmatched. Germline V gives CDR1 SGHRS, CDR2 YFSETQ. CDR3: CASRDTGGGNYGYTF. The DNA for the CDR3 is TGCGCCAGCAGGGATACAGGGGGGGGGAACTATGGCTACACCTTC.